The next 5 T cell receptor beta chains were all read from a single sample in a study of human T cells and chemical hapten exposure. Time point reported: patch test 1, 2 weeks after DPC sensitization. Treatment here: therapeutic diphenylcyclopropenone sensitization with weekly scalp DPC. One entry per CDR3 protein results from TCRdb running MiXCR on the RACE reads. Of around 110,000 distinct CDR3 sequences in the sample, about an eighth were seen once. This material consisted of whole blood, taken in connection with sensitization to the hapten diphenylcyclopropenone (DPC). The receptors shown here come from a woman aged 45-65 years with alopecia areata. Some clones in this sample may be carry-over from other donors' samples.

This chain links TRBV11-2 with TRBJ2-1; D is unclear. The CDR3 has 14 residues. Germline values: CDR1 SGHAT, CDR2 FQNNGV. The V end lost 0 bases, the J end lost 8 bases, and 11 bases lay between the germline ends. CDR3 sequence: CASSLDRPVDEQFF. The CDR3 coding sequence is TGTGCCAGCAGCTTAGATAGGCCTGTTGATGAGCAGTTCTTC.

V is TRBV12-3 or TRBV12-4 and J is TRBJ2-3, with D possibly being TRBD1 or TRBD2 (6 bases each). The germline V and J ends were trimmed by 2 bases and 4 bases, with 13 bases remaining between them. The CDR3 extends over 15 amino acids. The DNA for the CDR3 is TGTGCCAGCAGTTTAAGGGGGGACGGCTCAGATACGCAGTATTTT. Translation gives CASSLRGDGSDTQYF.

In its sample, this clonotype was seen a few times. This chain connects TRBV7-2 to TRBJ1-6; a possible D gene is TRBD1 (5 bases). CDR1 SGHTA and CDR2 FQGNSA come from the germline V gene. This CDR3 spans 14 amino acids. V was clipped by 6 bases and J by 5 bases, with 11 bases between them. The CDR3 is CASRPGRNNSPLHF. The CDR3 region has the DNA TGTGCCAGCAGACCGGGACGGAATAATTCACCCCTCCACTTT.

This clonotype was observed many times. J is TRBJ2-7 and V is TRBV6-5, with D perhaps TRBD1 or TRBD2 (5 bases each). This CDR3 has 17 amino acids. Germline CDR1 is MNHEY and CDR2 is SVGAGI. V was shortened by 6 bases and J by 0 bases, with 21 bases between the two germline ends. This CDR3 is CASSYLSRGTDSYEQYF. In DNA form, the CDR3 reads TGTGCCAGCAGCTACCTTTCCAGAGGGACGGACTCCTACGAGCAGTACTTC.

V is TRBV10-2 and J is TRBJ2-3; no clear D gene. V was cut by 4 bases and J by 0 bases, with 11 bases left in between. Germline CDR1 reads WSHSY; CDR2 reads SAAADI. The length of the CDR3 is 15 residues. The chain's CDR3 is CASSGQPPSTDTQYF. The CDR3 bases are TGCGCCAGCAGTGGGCAACCCCCTAGCACAGATACGCAGTATTTT.